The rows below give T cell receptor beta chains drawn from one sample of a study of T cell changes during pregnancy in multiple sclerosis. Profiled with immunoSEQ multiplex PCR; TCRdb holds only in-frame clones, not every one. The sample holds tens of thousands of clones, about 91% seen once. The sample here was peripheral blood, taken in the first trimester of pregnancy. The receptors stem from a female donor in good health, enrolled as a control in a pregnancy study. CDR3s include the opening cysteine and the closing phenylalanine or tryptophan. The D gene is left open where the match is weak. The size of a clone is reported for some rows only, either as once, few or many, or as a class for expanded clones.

CDR3aa: CASSLTPLLEETQYF
CDR3nt: TGTGCCAGCAGCCTTACCCCCCTGCTGGAGGAGACCCAGTACTTC
abundance: -
d_gene: -
v_gene: TRBV7-2
j_gene: TRBJ2-5

CDR3aa: CASSLGREGPYEQYF
CDR3nt: TGTGCCAGCAGCTTAGGGCGGGAGGGCCCCTACGAGCAGTACTTC
abundance: -
d_gene: TRBD2
v_gene: TRBV7-2
j_gene: TRBJ2-7

CDR3aa: CASSQEMGPPFF
CDR3nt: TGCGCCAGCAGCCAAGAAATGGGCCCACCCTTCTTC
abundance: -
d_gene: -
v_gene: TRBV4-1
j_gene: TRBJ2-1

CDR3aa: CASLDREDQPQHF
CDR3nt: TGTGCCAGTCTGGACAGGGAAGATCAGCCCCAGCATTTT
abundance: -
d_gene: TRBD1
v_gene: TRBV19
j_gene: TRBJ1-5

CDR3aa: CASSSGLVSNQPQHF
CDR3nt: TGTGCCAGCAGCTCAGGGCTCGTCAGCAATCAGCCCCAGCATTTT
abundance: -
d_gene: -
v_gene: TRBV5-6
j_gene: TRBJ1-5

CDR3aa: CASSMWSGGNQPQHF
CDR3nt: TGTGCCAGTAGTATGTGGAGCGGGGGCAATCAGCCCCAGCATTTT
abundance: -
d_gene: -
v_gene: TRBV19
j_gene: TRBJ1-5

CDR3aa: CASSVTQGANYGYTF
CDR3nt: TGTGCCAGCAGCGTGACACAGGGGGCGAACTATGGCTACACCTTC
abundance: once
d_gene: TRBD1
v_gene: TRBV9
j_gene: TRBJ1-2

CDR3aa: CASSVTREGYEQYF
CDR3nt: TGTGCCAGCAGTGTTACGCGGGAGGGCTACGAGCAGTACTTC
abundance: -
d_gene: TRBD2
v_gene: TRBV2
j_gene: TRBJ2-7

CDR3aa: CATSRDNGGRSGNTIYF
CDR3nt: TGTGCCACCAGCAGAGATAACGGGGGTCGATCTGGAAACACCATATATTTT
abundance: -
d_gene: -
v_gene: TRBV15
j_gene: TRBJ1-3

CDR3aa: CASSVDNRATDTQYF
CDR3nt: TGTGCCAGCAGCGTAGATAACAGGGCGACAGATACGCAGTATTTT
abundance: -
d_gene: -
v_gene: TRBV9
j_gene: TRBJ2-3

CDR3aa: CASSIRGYGYTF
CDR3nt: TGTGCCAGTAGTATCCGAGGGTATGGCTACACCTTC
abundance: few
d_gene: -
v_gene: TRBV19
j_gene: TRBJ1-2

CDR3aa: CASSSSGTTYNEQFF
CDR3nt: TGCGCCAGCAGTTCATCCGGGACAACCTACAATGAGCAGTTCTTC
abundance: -
d_gene: -
v_gene: TRBV5-1
j_gene: TRBJ2-1

CDR3aa: CAWSDHRNTIYF
CDR3nt: TGTGCCTGGAGTGATCATCGAAACACCATATATTTT
abundance: -
d_gene: -
v_gene: TRBV30
j_gene: TRBJ1-3

CDR3aa: CSAREGAEAFF
CDR3nt: TGCAGTGCCAGGGAGGGCGCTGAAGCTTTCTTT
abundance: -
d_gene: -
v_gene: TRBV20-1
j_gene: TRBJ1-1